This TCR beta chain is from a study of long-term antiretroviral therapy in people with HIV. Findings of the study overall: It was observed that HIV repertoires exhibited narrower CDR3 length ranges than controls.

Sequencing relied on immunoSEQ assay v3.0, run at survey level. Libraries were prepared by immunoSEQ multiplex PCR; TCRdb keeps only in-frame clonotypes and omits some of them. The sample lists roughly 29,000 clones, 80% occurring once. As for this clone: Its matching antigen is unknown.

CDR3 length: 14 residues. From germline, CDR1 is SGHNT and CDR2 YYREEE (reference sequence). V was cut by 4 bases and J by 1 base, with 11 bases left in between. The chain uses TRBV5-4 and TRBJ2-5; D unclear. The sequencing used unsorted PBMCs, collected 0.3 years after starting antiretroviral therapy. The sequence was obtained from a man aged 40-49 years with HIV. CDR3 residues: CASSLGPVQETQYF. The CDR3 nucleotides are TGTGCCAGCAGCCTCGGTCCCGTCCAAGAGACCCAGTACTTC.